The source of this T cell receptor beta chain is a study of CD4 T cells in relation to SARS-CoV-2 and coronaviruses. This CDR3 is 15 amino acids long. The germline gives CDR1 DFQATT, CDR2 SNEGSKA (reference sequence). V was trimmed by 3 bases and J by 1 base, leaving 12 bases between them. Sequencing was performed with immunoSEQ multiplex PCR; in TCRdb, only in-frame clones are kept and a portion is missing. The table records under 50,000 clones, more than 75% of them present only once. The sequence was obtained from an adult with COVID-19. The V gene is TRBV20-1, the J gene TRBJ1-4; D is perhaps TRBD1 (6 bases). The sample taken for sequencing was memory CD4+ T cells from PBMCs. In DNA, the CDR3 is TGCAGTGCTAGTTCCAGGGGTGGAACTAATGAAAAACTGTTTTTT. Amino acid sequence: CSASSRGGTNEKLFF.